The 16 T cell receptor beta chains below were found in one sample sequenced in a study of a mutant IDH1 vaccine in newly diagnosed glioma. Time point denoted: week 11, during vaccination. Each dose delivered 300 ug of mutant IDH1 20-mer peptide subcutaneously with imiquimod. Sequenced by immunoSEQ multiplex PCR; TCRdb stores in-frame clones only, minus some. The sample has tens of thousands of clones, roughly 78% seen once. Which antigens these TCRs recognize remains unknown. Here the sequenced sample was PBMCs, taken from a glioma patient whose treatment included an IDH1 peptide vaccine. The receptor set was obtained from a man younger than 40 with glioma.

The rearrangement uses TRBV7-8 and TRBJ1-3; D possibly corresponds to TRBD1 (5 bases). Germline CDR1 is SGHVS and CDR2 is FQNEAQ. V lost 2 bases and J lost 3, with 11 bases in between. This CDR3 contains 15 residues. As DNA, the CDR3 is TGTGCCAGCAGCTTACGTAGGGGTTTTGGAAACACCATATATTTT. Its protein is CASSLRRGFGNTIYF.

This clone has only one observation. The chain joins TRBV19 to TRBJ2-7; TRBD1 matches at 7 bases. V was pared by 5 bases and J by 2 bases, with 9 bases of the junction left unmatched. This CDR3 is built from 15 residues. Germline V CDR1 and CDR2: LNHDA, SQIVND (reference sequence). Here the CDR3 DNA reads TGTGCCAGTAGTCCAGGGGGAGTTAGGACCTACGAGCAGTACTTC. It translates to CASSPGGVRTYEQYF.

The rearrangement joins TRBV5-1 to TRBJ1-2; D is unclear. Germline V CDR1 and CDR2: SGHRS, YFSETQ. This CDR3 comprises 12 residues. The V gene lost 3 bases and the J gene lost 3 bases, with 6 bases spanning the gap. The CDR3 sequence: CASSSVDYGYTF. The CDR3 DNA sequence: TGCGCCAGCAGCTCTGTAGACTATGGCTACACCTTC.

The rearrangement uses TRBV7-9 and TRBJ1-1, with D possibly being TRBD1 (5 bases). Trimming left V 5 bases short and J 9 bases short, with 13 bases between. Germline V gene lookup returns CDR1 SEHNR and CDR2 FQNEAQ (reference sequence). This CDR3 contains 12 residues. The CDR3 nucleotides are TGTGCCAGCAGCCCAACTGGGGGGAAAGCTTTCTTT. Amino acid sequence: CASSPTGGKAFF.

J is TRBJ2-2 and V is TRBV5-1; D unclear. V was clipped by 2 bases and J by 0 bases, with 8 bases between them. CDR1 and CDR2 from the germline V gene are SGHRS and YFSETQ. The CDR3 is made up of 15 amino acids. For the CDR3, the DNA is TGCGCCAGCAGCTTTGGTACAGCGAACACCGGGGAGCTGTTTTTT. It specifies CASSFGTANTGELFF.

V gene TRBV6-5 combines with J gene TRBJ1-5; D is ambiguous. Germline lookup yields CDR1 MNHEY and CDR2 SVGAGI. V gave up 8 bases and J gave up 2 bases, with 4 bases separating them. The CDR3 has 11 residues. The CDR3, as DNA: TGTGCCAGCGGCCGCAATCAGCCCCAGCATTTT. It encodes CASGRNQPQHF.

The chain is built from TRBV18 and TRBJ1-1; D gene uncertain. Trimming pared 6 bases from V and 5 bases from J, leaving 19 bases between. There are 15 residues in the CDR3. The germline CDR1 and CDR2 sequences are KGHSH and LQKENI. The CDR3 DNA reads as TGTGCCAGCTCCGCCGCGAGCCGAGGATGGACTGAAGCTTTCTTT. Amino acid sequence: CASSAASRGWTEAFF. Using reference TRBV18 and TRBJ1-1 for the parts outside the CDR3, the full variable domain is NAGVMQNPRHLVRRRGQEARLRCSPMKGHSHVYWYRQLPEEGLKFMVYLQKENIIDESGMPKERFSAEFPKEGPSILRIQQVVRGDSAAYFCASSAASRGWTEAFFGQGTRLTVV.

The rearrangement joins TRBV18 to TRBJ2-1; D ambiguous. The CDR3 consists of 14 residues. Germline CDR1 and CDR2: KGHSH and LQKENI. V lost 2 bases to trimming and J lost 5 bases, with 10 bases between them. CDR3 in amino acids: CASSPGAPNNEQFF. CDR3 in DNA: TGTGCCAGCTCACCAGGCGCCCCAAACAATGAGCAGTTCTTC.

The genes are TRBV29-1 and TRBJ1-1; D is perhaps TRBD1 (5 bases). There are 18 residues in the CDR3. The V end lost 1 base, the J end lost 3 bases, and 24 bases lay between the germline ends. Looked up from germline, CDR1 is SQVTM and CDR2 is ANQGSEA. CDR3 region: CSVEVGRPGALGDTEAFF. As DNA, the CDR3 is TGCAGCGTTGAAGTCGGCAGGCCCGGCGCTTTGGGGGACACTGAAGCTTTCTTT. The variable domain in full, completed from reference TRBV29-1 and TRBJ1-1, reads SAVISQKPSRDICQRGTSLTIQCQVDSQVTMMFWYRQQPGQSLTLIATANQGSEATYESGFVIDKFPISRPNLTFSTLTVSNMSPEDSSIYLCSVEVGRPGALGDTEAFFGQGTRLTVV.

V usage is TRBV7-6 and J usage is TRBJ2-2; no firm D call. V was trimmed by 5 bases and J by 3 bases, leaving 4 bases between them. Germline CDR1 and CDR2: SGHVS and FNYEAQ. This CDR3 contains 12 residues. This CDR3 is CASSPYTGELFF. The CDR3 DNA is TGTGCCAGCAGCCCCTACACCGGGGAGCTGTTTTTT.

The rearrangement joins TRBV9 to TRBJ2-1; 8 nucleotides line up with TRBD2. The CDR3 has 15 residues. V was pared by 0 bases and J by 7 bases, with 6 bases of the junction left unmatched. Germline loops: CDR1 SGDLS, CDR2 YYNGEE. In DNA, the CDR3 is TGTGCCAGCAGCGTAGCAGCGGGAGAGATAAATGAGCAGTTCTTC. This sequence encodes CASSVAAGEINEQFF.

There are a few counts of this clone. The chain couples TRBV9 to TRBJ2-2; no definite D call. The germline V gene encodes CDR1 SGDLS and CDR2 YYNGEE. The CDR3 has 15 residues. Trimming took off 0 bases at V and 1 base at J, with 7 bases between the two ends. The CDR3 loop reads CASSVATGNTGELFF. CDR3 coding DNA: TGTGCCAGCAGCGTAGCTACGGGGAACACCGGGGAGCTGTTTTTT.

The V and J genes are TRBV2 and TRBJ1-5; no reliable D call. The V end was cut by 4 bases, the J end by 1 base, with 8 bases between. There are 14 residues in the CDR3. Germline values: CDR1 SNHLY, CDR2 FYNNEI. Here the CDR3 DNA reads TGTGCCAGCAGTGGCGGCAGGAGCAATCAGCCCCAGCATTTT. Its protein is CASSGGRSNQPQHF.

This chain connects TRBV5-1 to TRBJ2-2, with D maybe TRBD2 (6 bases). The CDR3 runs to 14 residues. CDR1 is SGHRS and CDR2 is YFSETQ in the germline V gene. Trimming took 4 bases from V and 6 from J, leaving 13 bases between them. In DNA form, the CDR3 reads TGCGCCAGCAGCCCTATAACGGGGGCCGGGGAGCTGTTTTTT. This translates into CASSPITGAGELFF.

The chain joins TRBV11-2 to TRBJ1-4; D gene ambiguous. The CDR3 consists of 13 residues. V shed 5 bases and J shed 13 bases, with 17 bases lying between them. Germline V gene sequence: CDR1 SGHAT, CDR2 FQNNGV. In nucleotides, the CDR3 is TGTGCCAGCAGCATCTCAGTGCATGACGGACTGTTTTTT. It specifies CASSISVHDGLFF.

The chain links TRBV5-4 to TRBJ1-1; a possible D gene is TRBD1 (5 bases). This CDR3 region has 14 residues. The V end was cut by 7 bases, the J end by 1 base, with 14 bases between. CDR1 and CDR2 from the germline V gene are SGHNT and YYREEE (reference sequence). Written as DNA, the CDR3 is TGTGCCAGCGGAGGGGAACAGGCGAACACTGAAGCTTTCTTT. Translating it yields CASGGEQANTEAFF.